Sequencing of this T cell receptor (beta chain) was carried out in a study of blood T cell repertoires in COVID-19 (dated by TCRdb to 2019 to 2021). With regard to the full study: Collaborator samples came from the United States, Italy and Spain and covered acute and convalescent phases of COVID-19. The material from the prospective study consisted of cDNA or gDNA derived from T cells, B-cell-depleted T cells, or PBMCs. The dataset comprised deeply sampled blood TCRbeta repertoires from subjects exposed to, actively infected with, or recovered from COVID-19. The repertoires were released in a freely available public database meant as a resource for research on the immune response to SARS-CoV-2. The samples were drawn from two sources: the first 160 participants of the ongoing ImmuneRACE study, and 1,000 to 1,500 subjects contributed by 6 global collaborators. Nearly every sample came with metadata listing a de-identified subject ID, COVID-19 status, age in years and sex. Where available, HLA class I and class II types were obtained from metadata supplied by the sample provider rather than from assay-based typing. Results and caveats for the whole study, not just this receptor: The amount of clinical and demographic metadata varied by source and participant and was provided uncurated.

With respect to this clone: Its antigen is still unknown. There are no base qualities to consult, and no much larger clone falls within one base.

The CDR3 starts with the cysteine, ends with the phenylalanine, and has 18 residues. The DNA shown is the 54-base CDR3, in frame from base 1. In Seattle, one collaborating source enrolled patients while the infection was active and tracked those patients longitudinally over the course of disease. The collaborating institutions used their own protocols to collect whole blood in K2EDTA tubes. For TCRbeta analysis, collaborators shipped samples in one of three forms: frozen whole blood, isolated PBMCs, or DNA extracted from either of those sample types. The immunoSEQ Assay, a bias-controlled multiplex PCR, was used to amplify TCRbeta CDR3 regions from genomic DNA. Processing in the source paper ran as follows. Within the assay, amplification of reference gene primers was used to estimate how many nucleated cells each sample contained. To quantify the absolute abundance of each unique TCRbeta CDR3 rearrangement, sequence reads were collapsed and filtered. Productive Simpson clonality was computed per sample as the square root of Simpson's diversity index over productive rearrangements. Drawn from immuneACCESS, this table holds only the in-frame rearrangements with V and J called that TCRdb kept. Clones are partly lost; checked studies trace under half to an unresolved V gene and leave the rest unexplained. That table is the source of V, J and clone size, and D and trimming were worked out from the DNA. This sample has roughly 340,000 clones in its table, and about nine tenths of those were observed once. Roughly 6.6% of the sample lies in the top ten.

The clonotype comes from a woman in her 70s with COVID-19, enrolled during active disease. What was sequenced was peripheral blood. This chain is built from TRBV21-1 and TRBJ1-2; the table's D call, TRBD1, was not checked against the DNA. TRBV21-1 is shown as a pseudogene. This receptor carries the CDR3 CASSKVRGTAIFNYGYTF. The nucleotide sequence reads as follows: TGTGCCAGCAGCAAAGTTCGGGGGACAGCGATCTTTAACTATGGCTACACCTTC.